This passage covers 28 T cell receptor beta chains from one sample sequenced in a study of cytotoxic CD8 clonotypes in ibrutinib-treated CLL. The assay was immunoSEQ multiplex PCR, and TCRdb's table has in-frame clones only and misses some. Found here are about 21,000 clones, 74% of them singletons; the top ten hold 26%. Sequenced material: PBMCs, taken before ibrutinib treatment. These receptors all come from a human donor with chronic lymphocytic leukemia.

The J gene is TRBJ1-5, the V gene TRBV27; the D is unclear. The CDR3 consists of 13 residues. The V end lost 6 bases, the J end lost 6 bases, and 12 bases lay between the germline ends. CDR1 and CDR2 from the germline V gene are MNHEY and SMNVEV (reference sequence). The CDR3 DNA sequence: TGTGCCAGCAGGGCGAGAGTTAGTCAGCCCCAGCATTTT. As protein: CASRARVSQPQHF.

The chain couples TRBV5-3 to TRBJ1-2, with a weak D call TRBD1 (6 bases). TRBV5-3 is assigned to the ORF class and has an uncertain function. This CDR3 spans 15 amino acids. V gave up 4 bases and J gave up 6 bases, with 19 bases separating them. The CDR3 DNA reads TGTGCCAGAAGCATCCAAGGCGTGGGGGCGGATGGCTACACCTTC. Protein sequence: CARSIQGVGADGYTF.

The V call is TRBV23-1, the J call TRBJ2-3; D call uncertain. Being an ORF, TRBV23-1 has a function that is uncertain. The germline V and J ends were trimmed by 0 bases and 4 bases, with 17 bases remaining between them. The CDR3 length is 17 residues. The CDR3 nucleotides are TGCGCCAGCAGTCAATCGCGGTCTAGTATGCTTTCAGATACGCAGTATTTT. Translation: CASSQSRSSMLSDTQYF.

V and J are TRBV4-1 and TRBJ2-3; TRBD1 aligns across 10 bases. CDR3 length equals 17 residues. V was clipped by 3 bases and J by 1 base; unmatched bases: 7. Germline-derived CDR1 and CDR2 are MGHRA and YSYEKL. CDR3 in DNA: TGCGCCAGCAGCCAGCGGGGACAGGGGAGGGGCACAGATACGCAGTATTTT. Translated: CASSQRGQGRGTDTQYF.

This clone has only a few counts. The chain is built from TRBV19 and TRBJ1-5; the D gene is possibly TRBD1 (6 bases). The V and J ends lost 7 bases and 4 bases respectively, with 14 bases between them. CDR1 is LNHDA and CDR2 is SQIVND in the germline V gene (reference sequence). This CDR3 is 14 amino acids long. The CDR3 DNA sequence: TGTGCCAGTACCCCAGGGGAGCGGAATCAGCCCCAGCATTTT. Translating it yields CASTPGERNQPQHF.

This sequence joins TRBV7-8 and TRBJ2-1; D ambiguous. The CDR3 loop spans 20 amino acids. Germline assignment: CDR1 SGHVS and CDR2 FQNEAQ. V gave up 4 bases and J gave up 0 bases, with 25 bases separating them. The CDR3 bases are TGTGCCAGCAGCTCACCAAGACATTCTCTTGATACTTTCTCCTACAATGAGCAGTTCTTC. This translates into CASSSPRHSLDTFSYNEQFF.

The CDR3 sequence is CASSPAVAGIGSYEQYF. CDR3 DNA: TGCGCCAGCAGCCCGGCGGTGGCTGGTATCGGATCCTACGAGCAGTACTTC. This chain joins TRBV5-1 and TRBJ2-7; D gene uncertain. Germline V CDR1 and CDR2: SGHRS, YFSETQ. V gave up 4 bases and J gave up 1 base, with 21 bases separating them. The CDR3 totals 17 residues. Combining the CDR3 with reference TRBV5-1 and TRBJ2-7 gives the whole variable domain KAGVTQTPRYLIKTRGQQVTLSCSPISGHRSVSWYQQTPGQGLQFLFEYFSETQRNKGNFPGRFSGRQFSNSRSEMNVSTLELGDSALYLCASSPAVAGIGSYEQYFGPGTRLTVT.

This clone was detected only once. This rearrangement joins TRBV5-8 to TRBJ1-5, with a tentative D call TRBD1 (5 bases). The germline gives CDR1 SGHTS, CDR2 YDEGEE. Trimming removed 0 bases at V and 6 bases at J, with 13 bases between. The CDR3 sequence is 15 residues long. CDR3: CASSLGDRVFQPQHF. In DNA form, the CDR3 reads TGTGCCAGCAGCTTGGGTGACAGAGTTTTTCAGCCCCAGCATTTT.

The chain is built from TRBV28 and TRBJ1-1, with D uncertain. The CDR3 runs to 13 residues. Between the trimmed V and J ends, which lost 3 bases and 1 base, there was a span of 6 bases. Germline values: CDR1 MDHEN, CDR2 SYDVKM. The CDR3 DNA reads TGTGCCAGCAGTTTGGTACAGAACACTGAAGCTTTCTTT. Its translation is CASSLVQNTEAFF.

The genes are TRBV6-6 and TRBJ2-7, with no clear D. V was pared by 4 bases and J by 3 bases, with 13 bases between. This CDR3 has 14 amino acids. From germline, CDR1 is MNHNY and CDR2 SVGAGI (reference sequence). The CDR3 protein is CASSFGGELYEQYF. CDR3 in DNA: TGTGCCAGCAGTTTTGGCGGCGAGCTCTACGAGCAGTACTTC.

The chain links TRBV15 to TRBJ2-7; D possibly corresponds to TRBD1 (5 bases). The CDR3 length is 17 residues. Per the germline V gene, CDR1 is LNHNV and CDR2 is YYDKDF (reference sequence). The V end lost 0 bases, the J end lost 1 base, and 16 bases lay between the germline ends. The CDR3 loop is CATSRDNKRTSSYEQYF. CDR3 DNA sequence: TGTGCCACCAGCAGAGACAACAAAAGGACATCGTCCTACGAGCAGTACTTC.

In this sample, this clone turned up once. The rearrangement uses TRBV19 and TRBJ2-7; TRBD2 matches 13 bases. Germline V gene lookup returns CDR1 LNHDA and CDR2 SQIVND (reference sequence). This CDR3 region has 17 residues. After removal of 3 bases from V and 5 bases from J, the junction contained 10 bases not matched to a gene. The CDR3 nucleotides read TGTGCCAGTAGTATTGGGACTAGCGGGATAGGAAGGGACGAGCAGTACTTC. Amino acid sequence: CASSIGTSGIGRDEQYF.

The chain uses TRBV7-8 and TRBJ2-5; 11 nucleotides align to TRBD2. Unmatched junction bases numbered 25, after V lost 7 bases and J lost 3 bases. CDR3 length: 21 residues. CDR1 is SGHVS and CDR2 is FQNEAQ in the germline V gene. CDR3: CASTSSIGLAGLKKSEETQYF. CDR3 DNA sequence: TGTGCCAGCACCTCTTCAATCGGACTAGCGGGCCTTAAAAAGTCAGAAGAGACCCAGTACTTC.

The chain is built from TRBV4-1 and TRBJ2-1; TRBD2 matches at 10 bases. The CDR3 is 16 residues long. The V gene end was trimmed by 0 bases and the J gene end by 4 bases; junction bases not matched to a gene: 3. Germline-derived CDR1 and CDR2 are MGHRA and YSYEKL. CDR3 DNA sequence: TGCGCCAGCAGCCAAGAAGGGACTAGCGTATACAATGAGCAGTTCTTC. Protein sequence: CASSQEGTSVYNEQFF.

The chain links TRBV19 to TRBJ2-1; tentatively, D is TRBD2 (6 bases). Per germline, CDR1 LNHDA and CDR2 SQIVND (reference sequence). The CDR3 is 17 residues long. Trimming cost V 4 bases and J 7 bases, with 23 bases left between them. The CDR3 sequence is CASSTQSGGLGGNEQFF. The DNA for the CDR3 is TGTGCCAGTAGTACCCAGTCCGGTGGTTTGGGGGGTAATGAGCAGTTCTTC.

This clone has only a few counts. The chain employs TRBV5-1 and TRBJ1-2; TRBD1 aligns across 7 bases. The J segment lost 8 bases and the V segment lost 3 bases, leaving 7 bases of the junction unmatched. The CDR3 consists of 13 residues. Germline CDR1 is SGHRS and CDR2 is YFSETQ. The CDR3 region is CASSYGTDRGYTF. The CDR3 DNA is TGCGCCAGCAGCTACGGGACAGATCGCGGCTACACCTTC.

This clone was seen just once. V is TRBV15 and J is TRBJ1-5, with D hard to call. V dropped 1 base and J dropped 0 bases, with 16 bases sitting between them. This CDR3 is 18 amino acids long. CDR1 is LNHNV and CDR2 is YYDKDF in the germline V gene (reference sequence). The CDR3 nucleotides are TGTGCCACCAGCAGAGGACCCGGGATCACTTATAGCAATCAGCCCCAGCATTTT. It yields the protein CATSRGPGITYSNQPQHF. Supplemented by reference TRBV15 and TRBJ1-5, the full variable domain reads DAMVIQNPRYQVTQFGKPVTLSCSQTLNHNVMYWYQQKSSQAPKLLFHYYDKDFNNEADTPDNFQSRRPNTSFCFLDIRSPGLGDTAMYLCATSRGPGITYSNQPQHFGDGTRLSIL.

This clone was recorded once. The chain combines TRBV2 with TRBJ1-5; a weak D match, TRBD1 (5 bases). The CDR3 sequence is 14 residues long. Germline CDR1 SNHLY, CDR2 FYNNEI. V was trimmed by 1 base and J by 7 bases, leaving 11 bases between them. The DNA for the CDR3 is TGTGCCAGCAGTGAAGGGGCAGGGCTACAGCCCCAGCATTTT. Translated, it gives CASSEGAGLQPQHF.

The rearrangement links TRBV5-5 to TRBJ2-3; TRBD2 matches 7 bases. With 2 bases clipped from V and 2 bases from J, the junction kept 8 bases outside the gene matches. CDR3 length equals 16 residues. CDR1 SGHKS and CDR2 YYEKEE come from the germline V gene (reference sequence). The DNA for the CDR3 is TGTGCCAGCAGCTTTGGAGGGAGGGGATTCACAGATACGCAGTATTTT. Translation gives CASSFGGRGFTDTQYF.

The genes are TRBV20-1 and TRBJ2-3; D gene unclear. The V end was cut by 6 bases, the J end by 2 bases, with 6 bases between. The CDR3 loop spans 11 amino acids. Germline V CDR1 and CDR2: DFQATT, SNEGSKA (reference sequence). The CDR3 sequence: CSAGNTDTQYF. CDR3 nucleotide sequence: TGCAGTGCAGGGAACACAGATACGCAGTATTTT.

This chain uses TRBV5-1 with TRBJ1-3; 7 positions agree with TRBD1. Trimming removed 4 bases from V and 0 bases from J; junction bases left unmatched: 4. Germline lookup yields CDR1 SGHRS and CDR2 YFSETQ. This CDR3 region has 15 residues. CDR3 residues: CASSPQGSSGNTIYF. In DNA, the CDR3 is TGCGCCAGCAGCCCACAGGGGTCCTCTGGAAACACCATATATTTT.

This clone was counted a few times. This chain joins TRBV29-1 and TRBJ2-3; no clear D. This CDR3 has 12 residues. V was pared by 4 bases and J by 6 bases, with 11 bases between. Germline loops: CDR1 SQVTM, CDR2 ANQGSEA. In DNA, the CDR3 is TGCAGCGTTGTTCCAGGTGGGGATACGCAGTATTTT. Its translation is CSVVPGGDTQYF.

The chain combines TRBV7-2 with TRBJ2-3, with 11 bases matching TRBD2. Per germline, CDR1 SGHTA and CDR2 FQGNSA. The ends lost 5 bases at V and 8 bases at J; junction bases unmatched: 9. The CDR3 runs 15 residues. The CDR3 DNA follows: TGTGCCAGCAGCCCAAGACTAGCGGGGATGCCTACGCAGTATTTT. As protein: CASSPRLAGMPTQYF.

The J gene is TRBJ1-5, the V gene TRBV19; 9 positions match TRBD1. After removal of 4 bases from V and 6 bases from J, the junction contained 4 bases not matched to a gene. Germline CDR1 reads LNHDA; CDR2 reads SQIVND (reference sequence). This CDR3 is 14 amino acids long. This CDR3 reads CASSTDRGIQPQHF. In DNA, the CDR3 is TGTGCCAGTAGTACGGACAGGGGAATTCAGCCCCAGCATTTT.

CDR3 in amino acids: CASSPPPSLSRDEKLFF. The CDR3 coding sequence is TGTGCCAGCAGCCCACCCCCCTCCCTGTCCAGGGATGAAAAACTGTTTTTT. The chain carries TRBV7-2 and TRBJ1-4; tentative D call: TRBD1 (5 bases). The germline V gene encodes CDR1 SGHTA and CDR2 FQGNSA. V shed 5 bases and J shed 6 bases, with 22 bases lying between them. The CDR3 has 17 residues.

The chain combines TRBV14 with TRBJ1-1; possibly TRBD1 for D (5 bases). V lost 0 bases and J lost 10, with 12 bases in between. CDR3 length equals 13 residues. Germline CDR1 is SGHDN and CDR2 is FVKESK. Written as DNA, the CDR3 is TGTGCCAGCAGCCAAGATGTGTTCGGGGGAGCTTTCTTT. Translation gives CASSQDVFGGAFF.

With regard to this clone: Mismatch with germline at one junction end may stem from a read error. As DNA, the CDR3 is TGTGCCAGCAGTGTTTCGCCTAGCTTATCCTACGAGCAGTACTTC. Amino acid sequence: CASSVSPSLSYEQYF. The genes are TRBV10-3 and TRBJ2-7; D perhaps matches TRBD2 (5 bases). The germline V gene has CDR1 ENHRY and CDR2 SYGVKD. CDR3 length: 15 amino acids.

The chain is built from TRBV5-1 and TRBJ1-1, with 7 bases fitting TRBD1. The CDR3 extends over 15 amino acids. Looked up from germline, CDR1 is SGHRS and CDR2 is YFSETQ. V gave up 6 bases and J gave up 4 bases; unmatched junction bases: 12. This CDR3 reads CASMDSRGRFTEAFF. In DNA form, the CDR3 reads TGCGCCAGCATGGATTCGAGGGGGCGATTCACTGAAGCTTTCTTT.